A selection of T cell receptor beta chains follows, all from one sample in a study of blood T cells in healthy people across ages. MiXCR, applied by TCRdb to the 5' RACE reads, yields one record per CDR3 protein. The sample has about 830,000 distinct CDR3 sequences, approximately 67% seen once. Input material: blood. The receptors here all came from a man aged 30 to 39 in good health. Both conserved end residues are part of each CDR3. A D gene is named only where the DNA matches it firmly. Size is omitted from some rows. Given values are once, few, many or a class for expanded clones.

v_gene: TRBV6-6; d_gene: TRBD1; abundance: NA; j_gene: TRBJ2-1; CDR3aa: CASSYTGTGTGNEQFF; CDR3nt: TGTGCCAGCAGTTATACCGGGACAGGGACGGGCAATGAGCAGTTCTTC
v_gene: TRBV11-1; d_gene: NA; abundance: NA; j_gene: TRBJ1-6; CDR3aa: CASSLSAKLNSPLHF; CDR3nt: TGTGCCAGCAGCTTATCAGCGAAGCTTAATTCACCCCTCCACTTT
v_gene: TRBV6-4; d_gene: NA; abundance: NA; j_gene: TRBJ2-3; CDR3aa: CASSDLAGTDTQYF; CDR3nt: TGTGCCAGCAGTGACCTAGCAGGAACAGATACGCAGTATTTT
v_gene: TRBV7-7; d_gene: NA; abundance: NA; j_gene: TRBJ2-1; CDR3aa: CASSLVAGTDQETQFF; CDR3nt: TGTGCTAGCAGCTTAGTGGCCGGGACGGATCAAGAGACCCAGTTCTTC
v_gene: TRBV9; d_gene: TRBD1; abundance: once; j_gene: TRBJ2-1; CDR3aa: CASSLTDRESYNEQFF; CDR3nt: TGTGCCAGCAGCCTCACCGACAGGGAGTCCTACAATGAGCAGTTCTTC
v_gene: TRBV6-5; d_gene: NA; abundance: NA; j_gene: TRBJ2-1; CDR3aa: CASSYGPTNEQFF; CDR3nt: TGTGCCAGCAGTTACGGCCCCACCAATGAGCAGTTCTTC
v_gene: TRBV7-9; d_gene: NA; abundance: once; j_gene: TRBJ2-7; CDR3aa: CASQPNPGAVHEQYF; CDR3nt: TGTGCCAGCCAACCCAACCCAGGGGCGGTCCACGAGCAGTACTTC
v_gene: TRBV7-3; d_gene: NA; abundance: NA; j_gene: TRBJ2-6; CDR3aa: CASSPRWAGDFSGANVLTF; CDR3nt: TGTGCCAGCTCTCCCCGGTGGGCAGGGGATTTCTCTGGGGCCAACGTCCTGACTTTC
v_gene: TRBV7-9; d_gene: TRBD1; abundance: NA; j_gene: TRBJ2-1; CDR3aa: CASSLGTTGGHNEQFF; CDR3nt: TGTGCCAGCAGCTTAGGGACTACAGGGGGCCACAATGAGCAGTTCTTC
v_gene: TRBV20-1; d_gene: NA; abundance: few; j_gene: TRBJ2-5; CDR3aa: CSARRGEETQYF; CDR3nt: TGCAGTGCTCGACGAGGGGAAGAGACCCAGTACTTC
v_gene: TRBV28; d_gene: NA; abundance: NA; j_gene: TRBJ2-6; CDR3aa: CASHETRGDSGANVLTF; CDR3nt: TGTGCCAGTCACGAAACCAGGGGCGACTCTGGGGCCAACGTCCTGACTTTC
v_gene: TRBV6-5; d_gene: NA; abundance: many; j_gene: TRBJ1-2; CDR3aa: CASTPNGGYTF; CDR3nt: TGTGCCAGCACCCCCAACGGTGGCTACACCTTC
v_gene: TRBV20-1; d_gene: NA; abundance: NA; j_gene: TRBJ2-7; CDR3aa: CSARKGNVYEQYF; CDR3nt: TGCAGTGCTAGAAAGGGGAATGTCTACGAGCAGTACTTC
v_gene: TRBV5-4; d_gene: TRBD1; abundance: few; j_gene: TRBJ2-7; CDR3aa: CASSRQGFATYEQYF; CDR3nt: TGTGCCAGCAGCCGACAGGGGTTCGCGACCTACGAGCAGTACTTC
v_gene: TRBV9; d_gene: NA; abundance: many; j_gene: TRBJ2-1; CDR3aa: CASSSRPSNEQFF; CDR3nt: TGTGCCAGCAGCTCCAGACCCAGCAATGAGCAGTTCTTC
v_gene: TRBV12-3/TRBV12-4; d_gene: NA; abundance: NA; j_gene: TRBJ2-7; CDR3aa: CASSFKGSYYEQYF; CDR3nt: TGTGCCAGCAGTTTCAAGGGCTCCTACTACGAGCAGTACTTC
v_gene: TRBV30; d_gene: TRBD1; abundance: NA; j_gene: TRBJ2-3; CDR3aa: CAWSPSGTGADTQYF; CDR3nt: TGTGCCTGGAGCCCCTCTGGGACAGGGGCAGATACGCAGTATTTT
v_gene: TRBV7-2; d_gene: TRBD2; abundance: NA; j_gene: TRBJ2-1; CDR3aa: CASSLGGTSGYNEQFF; CDR3nt: TGTGCCAGCAGCTTAGGAGGGACTAGCGGGTACAATGAGCAGTTCTTC
v_gene: TRBV3-1; d_gene: TRBD1; abundance: NA; j_gene: TRBJ1-1; CDR3aa: CASSQSPRGNGAFF; CDR3nt: TGTGCCAGCAGCCAAAGCCCCAGGGGGAACGGAGCTTTCTTT
v_gene: TRBV7-9; d_gene: TRBD1; abundance: NA; j_gene: TRBJ2-7; CDR3aa: CASSLVPGTGVFYEQYF; CDR3nt: TGTGCCAGCAGCTTAGTCCCCGGGACAGGTGTCTTCTACGAGCAGTACTTC
v_gene: TRBV12-3/TRBV12-4; d_gene: NA; abundance: NA; j_gene: TRBJ2-2; CDR3aa: CAIRGSQEYGELFF; CDR3nt: TGTGCCATACGGGGCAGCCAGGAATACGGGGAGCTGTTTTTT
v_gene: TRBV27; d_gene: TRBD2; abundance: NA; j_gene: TRBJ2-5; CDR3aa: CASSPLMGGGAETQYF; CDR3nt: TGTGCCAGCAGTCCCCTTATGGGCGGGGGGGCGGAGACCCAGTACTTC
v_gene: TRBV4-3; d_gene: TRBD2; abundance: few; j_gene: TRBJ2-7; CDR3aa: CASSQPGLPFYEQYF; CDR3nt: TGCGCCAGCAGCCAACCGGGACTACCCTTCTACGAGCAGTACTTC
v_gene: TRBV11-2; d_gene: NA; abundance: few; j_gene: TRBJ1-6; CDR3aa: CASSLVRGLNSPLHF; CDR3nt: TGTGCCAGCAGCTTAGTTAGAGGGCTCAATTCACCCCTCCACTTT
v_gene: TRBV2; d_gene: TRBD2; abundance: NA; j_gene: TRBJ2-1; CDR3aa: CASSGGLLAGFYNEQFF; CDR3nt: TGTGCCAGCAGCGGGGGGCTACTAGCGGGGTTCTACAATGAGCAGTTCTTC
v_gene: TRBV12-3/TRBV12-4; d_gene: NA; abundance: few; j_gene: TRBJ2-7; CDR3aa: CASTLGQGFHEQYF; CDR3nt: TGTGCCAGCACTCTAGGGCAGGGGTTCCACGAGCAGTACTTC
v_gene: TRBV25-1; d_gene: NA; abundance: NA; j_gene: TRBJ2-7; CDR3aa: CASSPLDRTGSYEQYF; CDR3nt: TGTGCCAGCAGTCCCCTGGATCGGACGGGTTCCTACGAGCAGTACTTC
v_gene: TRBV20-1; d_gene: NA; abundance: NA; j_gene: TRBJ2-1; CDR3aa: CSALTGGLSHNEQFF; CDR3nt: TGCAGTGCCCTAACCGGGGGGCTCTCACACAATGAGCAGTTCTTC
v_gene: TRBV11-2; d_gene: TRBD1; abundance: NA; j_gene: TRBJ1-6; CDR3aa: CASSLVGQGISYNSPLHF; CDR3nt: TGTGCCAGCAGCTTAGTGGGACAGGGGATTTCCTATAATTCACCCCTCCACTTT
v_gene: TRBV12-3/TRBV12-4; d_gene: NA; abundance: NA; j_gene: TRBJ2-5; CDR3aa: CASSLKDRETQYF; CDR3nt: TGTGCCAGCAGTTTAAAGGACCGGGAGACCCAGTACTTC
v_gene: TRBV20-1; d_gene: TRBD2; abundance: few; j_gene: TRBJ2-4; CDR3aa: CSASDLPGLIQYF; CDR3nt: TGCAGTGCTAGTGATCTGCCGGGACTAATTCAGTACTTC
v_gene: TRBV12-3/TRBV12-4; d_gene: NA; abundance: once; j_gene: TRBJ2-7; CDR3aa: CASRLQGTYGQYF; CDR3nt: TGTGCCAGCAGACTACAGGGTACCTACGGGCAGTACTTC
v_gene: TRBV28; d_gene: NA; abundance: once; j_gene: TRBJ2-5; CDR3aa: CASLDSVLQETQYF; CDR3nt: TGTGCCAGCCTGGACAGCGTCCTCCAAGAGACCCAGTACTTC
v_gene: TRBV29-1; d_gene: TRBD2; abundance: few; j_gene: TRBJ2-7; CDR3aa: CSVPQTGGYEQYF; CDR3nt: TGCAGCGTTCCTCAGACGGGGGGCTACGAGCAGTACTTC
v_gene: TRBV4-3; d_gene: NA; abundance: once; j_gene: TRBJ2-5; CDR3aa: CASSQDISLETQYF; CDR3nt: TGCGCCAGCAGCCAAGATATCTCTCTGGAGACCCAGTACTTC
v_gene: TRBV20-1; d_gene: TRBD2; abundance: NA; j_gene: TRBJ2-3; CDR3aa: CSARDPRGGGINTQYF; CDR3nt: TGCAGTGCTAGAGATCCTCGGGGGGGTGGTATAAATACGCAGTATTTT
v_gene: TRBV27; d_gene: NA; abundance: NA; j_gene: TRBJ2-3; CDR3aa: CASSYFSSTDTQYF; CDR3nt: TGTGCCAGCAGTTATTTCTCCAGCACAGATACGCAGTATTTT
v_gene: TRBV7-3; d_gene: TRBD1; abundance: NA; j_gene: TRBJ2-7; CDR3aa: CASSLGQAGLYEQYF; CDR3nt: TGTGCCAGCAGCCTGGGACAGGCGGGCCTCTACGAGCAGTACTTC
v_gene: TRBV7-8; d_gene: NA; abundance: NA; j_gene: TRBJ2-2; CDR3aa: CASSSGKVWELFF; CDR3nt: TGTGCCAGCAGTTCCGGGAAGGTTTGGGAGCTGTTTTTT
v_gene: TRBV12-3/TRBV12-4; d_gene: TRBD1; abundance: NA; j_gene: TRBJ2-7; CDR3aa: CASRSGTGEIEQYF; CDR3nt: TGTGCCAGCAGATCCGGAACAGGGGAAATCGAGCAGTACTTC
v_gene: TRBV2; d_gene: NA; abundance: NA; j_gene: TRBJ2-3; CDR3aa: CASSPLALNPQYF; CDR3nt: TGTGCCAGCAGCCCGTTAGCGCTCAATCCGCAGTATTTT
v_gene: TRBV7-3; d_gene: NA; abundance: few; j_gene: TRBJ2-3; CDR3aa: CASSFNSDSNQYF; CDR3nt: TGTGCCAGCAGCTTTAACTCGGACTCAAATCAGTATTTT
v_gene: TRBV10-3; d_gene: TRBD1; abundance: NA; j_gene: TRBJ2-7; CDR3aa: CAISPQGTGGGYEQYF; CDR3nt: TGTGCCATCAGTCCTCAAGGGACAGGGGGCGGCTACGAGCAGTACTTC
v_gene: TRBV9; d_gene: NA; abundance: NA; j_gene: TRBJ2-1; CDR3aa: CASSVARAGGESNEQFF; CDR3nt: TGTGCCAGCAGCGTAGCTCGAGCTGGTGGGGAATCCAATGAGCAGTTCTTC
v_gene: TRBV20-1; d_gene: TRBD2; abundance: NA; j_gene: TRBJ2-7; CDR3aa: CSAAKERGGLGVFNEQYF; CDR3nt: TGCAGTGCAGCAAAGGAGCGGGGGGGCCTGGGGGTGTTCAATGAGCAGTACTTC
v_gene: TRBV6-5; d_gene: TRBD2; abundance: NA; j_gene: TRBJ2-7; CDR3aa: CASKQAGGSSYEQYF; CDR3nt: TGTGCCAGCAAGCAAGCGGGGGGGAGCTCCTACGAGCAGTACTTC
v_gene: TRBV4-3; d_gene: TRBD2; abundance: once; j_gene: TRBJ2-7; CDR3aa: CASSQEGGRGVITYEQYF; CDR3nt: TGCGCCAGCAGCCAAGAGGGCGGGAGGGGGGTAATAACCTACGAGCAGTACTTC
v_gene: TRBV29-1; d_gene: TRBD2; abundance: NA; j_gene: TRBJ2-1; CDR3aa: CSALPGLAGGTTYNEQFF; CDR3nt: TGCAGCGCCCTCCCGGGACTAGCGGGGGGAACCACTTACAATGAGCAGTTCTTC
v_gene: TRBV24-1; d_gene: NA; abundance: few; j_gene: TRBJ1-2; CDR3aa: CATSDFEAGYTF; CDR3nt: TGTGCCACCAGTGATTTCGAGGCTGGCTACACCTTC
v_gene: TRBV4-3; d_gene: TRBD2; abundance: few; j_gene: TRBJ2-1; CDR3aa: CASSQESRRGVNEQFF; CDR3nt: TGCGCCAGCAGCCAAGAGAGTCGGCGGGGGGTGAATGAGCAGTTCTTC
v_gene: TRBV27; d_gene: NA; abundance: NA; j_gene: TRBJ2-1; CDR3aa: CASSYTTVNEQFF; CDR3nt: TGTGCCAGCAGTTACACCACAGTCAATGAGCAGTTCTTC
v_gene: TRBV4-3; d_gene: TRBD1; abundance: NA; j_gene: TRBJ2-1; CDR3aa: CASSSWTGYNEQFF; CDR3nt: TGCGCCAGCAGCTCGTGGACAGGCTACAATGAGCAGTTCTTC
v_gene: TRBV7-9; d_gene: NA; abundance: NA; j_gene: TRBJ2-1; CDR3aa: CASSFGGFNEQFF; CDR3nt: TGTGCCAGCAGCTTCGGCGGATTCAATGAGCAGTTCTTC